Below, one T cell receptor (beta chain) is given with its context. Its antigen is not known. Then a second PCR, running about 7 to 11 cycles, was carried out with a sample-barcoded 5' primer and a J-beta primer mix. TCRdb used MiXCR to reprocess the 5' RACE reads, holding one entry per CDR3 protein. The top ten clones hold more than 6% of a sample with 1.5 million to 2 million distinct CDR3 sequences, 28% of them seen once. V lost 2 bases to trimming and J lost 3 bases; unmatched junction nucleotides: 8. CDR1 and CDR2 (germline): SNHLY, FYNNEI. The CDR3 is 16 residues long. Collection of 8.5 to 10 milliliters of peripheral blood was performed for each donor. The data were taken from a study of blood T cells in healthy people across ages. Findings of the study overall: Getting older went along with TCR beta diversity per million T cells dropping roughly linearly.

This TCR came from a woman aged 30 to 39 in good health. The rearrangement uses TRBV2 and TRBJ1-2; 8 nucleotides align to TRBD1. Source material: blood. Here the CDR3 DNA reads TGTGCCAGCAGTGAACAGGGGGCCCTAGTGGACTATGGCTACACCTTC. Its protein product is CASSEQGALVDYGYTF.